These 29 T cell receptor beta chains were all obtained from the same sample, sequenced in a study of T cell repertoires in cytomegalovirus infection. Their antigen targets remain unknown. TCRdb re-called the reads with MiXCR, one entry per CDR3 protein. Found here are about 480,000 distinct CDR3 sequences, roughly a third of them singletons; the top ten hold roughly a sixth. This specimen was cultured PBMCs, taken from culture after CMV antigen stimulation. These receptors all come from a human donor in good health (CMV status not recorded). Some clones in this sample may be carry-over from other donors' samples.

This clonotype was observed once. The CDR3 DNA reads TGCAGGGCCGGGACTGGGTTTATCTACGAGCAGTACGTC. It specifies CRAGTGFIYEQYV. This chain joins TRBV29-1 and TRBJ2-7, with a weak D call TRBD2 (6 bases). The CDR3 sequence is 13 residues long. Germline CDR1 is SQVTM and CDR2 is ANQGSEA.

This clonotype was counted at least ten times. Since the CDR3 does not end with the conserved phenylalanine or tryptophan, this likely comes from a read error. The limits of the CDR3 on the DNA are not certain, so only TCRdb's listed CDR3 is given. V and J are TRBV7-2 and TRBJ2-1; the table's D call, TRBD2, has no DNA check behind it. CDR1 SGHTA and CDR2 FQGNSA come from the germline V gene. The CDR3 spans 12 amino acids, including both terminal residues. CDR3 sequence reads: CASSLGGPHRNL.

This rearrangement joins TRBV5-1 to TRBJ2-3, with 8 positions matching TRBD2. The trim removed 5 bases at V and 4 bases at J, leaving 6 bases unmatched. This CDR3 is built from 14 residues. Germline CDR1 is SGHRS and CDR2 is YFSETQ. CDR3 residues: CASRPSGSSDTQYF. The CDR3 nucleotides read TGCGCCAGCAGACCCAGCGGGAGCTCAGATACGCAGTATTTT.

The chain uses TRBV7-2 and TRBJ1-2, with TRBD1 matching 7 bases. The CDR3 has 15 residues. The V and J ends lost 0 bases and 4 bases, in that order; junction bases with no gene match: 5. Germline V gene data show CDR1 as SGHTA and CDR2 as FQGNSA. The CDR3 sequence is CASSLAQGIIYGYTF. As DNA, the CDR3 is TGTGCCAGCAGCTTAGCACAGGGGATAATCTATGGCTACACCTTC.

The chain carries TRBV28 and TRBJ2-2; D gene ambiguous. The CDR3 consists of 14 residues. Deletions cut 3 bases from V and 2 bases from J, with 7 bases between. CDR1 and CDR2 from the germline V gene are MDHEN and SYDVKM. The CDR3 bases are TGTGCCAGCAGTTTTGCAGGAAACACCGGGGAGCTGTTTTTT. Translating gives CASSFAGNTGELFF.

The table lists this clonotype with many counts. The J gene is TRBJ2-4, the V gene TRBV7-2; tentatively, D is TRBD2 (6 bases). The ends were cut back, 1 base at V and 1 base at J, with 14 bases in the middle. The CDR3 totals 17 residues. In germline, CDR1 is SGHTA, CDR2 FQGNSA. The CDR3 reads CASSLGTGRGAKNIQYF. The DNA of the CDR3 is TGTGCCAGCAGCTTAGGGACGGGCCGGGGGGCCAAAAACATTCAGTACTTC.

The chain is built from TRBV19 and TRBJ1-5; 11 bases are shared with TRBD1. The trim removed 6 bases at V and 2 bases at J, leaving 3 bases unmatched. CDR1 is LNHDA, CDR2 SQIVND, per germline (reference sequence). The CDR3 runs 15 residues. The CDR3 sequence is CASRRTGGGNQPQHF. CDR3 DNA: TGTGCCAGTAGACGGACAGGGGGCGGCAATCAGCCCCAGCATTTT.

This clonotype was detected many times. This chain uses TRBV7-2 with TRBJ1-6; 8 nucleotides match TRBD1. The junction had 18 bases not matched to a gene; V was cut back by 6 bases and J by 14 bases. The germline V gene has CDR1 SGHTA and CDR2 FQGNSA. The CDR3 sequence is 16 residues long. Here the CDR3 DNA reads TGTGCCAGCAGACCCATCAGGGGGCCCTCTCAGGGGGCCCTCCACTTT. Translated: CASRPIRGPSQGALHF.

The gene calls are TRBV7-9 and TRBJ2-2; D may be TRBD1 (6 bases). V lost 0 bases and J lost 2, with 19 bases in between. Looked up from germline, CDR1 is SEHNR and CDR2 is FQNEAQ (reference sequence). This CDR3 has 19 residues. CDR3 protein: CASSLAAGPWGLNTGELFF. CDR3 in DNA: TGTGCCAGCAGCTTAGCCGCGGGCCCTTGGGGGCTCAACACCGGGGAGCTGTTTTTT.

The chain uses TRBV4-2 and TRBJ2-7; 13 positions match TRBD2. The germline gives CDR1 LGHNA, CDR2 YNFKEQ. The CDR3 sequence is 18 residues long. J lost 3 bases, V lost 5 bases, and 13 bases had no gene match. CDR3 amino acids: CASSDRTSGSIELYEQYF. The CDR3 DNA reads TGTGCCAGCAGCGACAGGACTAGCGGGAGTATAGAACTCTACGAGCAGTACTTC.

This clonotype was seen a handful of times. This sequence joins TRBV10-3 and TRBJ2-1; D may match TRBD1 or TRBD2 (5 bases each). CDR1 is ENHRY, CDR2 SYGVKD, per germline. CDR3 length equals 16 residues. V lost 6 bases, J lost 5 bases, and 20 bases lay in between. This chain's CDR3 is CAISPGPGLGNNEQFF. The CDR3 DNA is TGTGCCATCAGCCCGGGACCTGGACTTGGTAACAATGAGCAGTTCTTC.

As for this clonotype: The junction departs from germline at one end; a sequencing error may be responsible. The J gene is TRBJ2-1, the V gene TRBV7-2; 9 bases agree with TRBD2. Germline-derived CDR1 and CDR2 are SGHTA and FQGNSA. This CDR3 has 16 amino acids. The CDR3 sequence: CASSLVGTSTYKEQFF. The CDR3 coding sequence is TGTGCCAGCAGCTTAGTTGGGACTAGCACCTACAAAGAGCAGTTCTTC. The entire variable domain, with the rest obtained from reference TRBV7-2 and TRBJ2-1, is as follows: GAGVSQSPSNKVTEKGKDVELRCDPISGHTALYWYRQSLGQGLEFLIYFQGNSAPDKSGLPSDRFSAERTGGSVSTLTIQRTQQEDSAVYLCASSLVGTSTYKEQFFGPGTRLTVL.

The chain joins TRBV14 to TRBJ1-3; D uncertain. This CDR3 has 15 amino acids. The V gene lost 0 bases and the J gene lost 4 bases, with 10 bases spanning the gap. Germline CDR1 is SGHDN and CDR2 is FVKESK. CDR3 in amino acids: CASSQEWVGGNTIYF. In DNA, the CDR3 is TGTGCCAGCAGCCAAGAATGGGTCGGAGGAAACACCATATATTTT.

The chain combines TRBV20-1 with TRBJ2-3; 13 bases are a match to TRBD2. In germline, CDR1 is DFQATT, CDR2 SNEGSKA (reference sequence). There are 16 residues in the CDR3. V lost 6 bases, J lost 4 bases, and 10 bases stayed unmatched. CDR3 sequence reads: CSATGLAGEAADTQYF. In DNA form, the CDR3 reads TGCAGTGCCACCGGACTAGCGGGAGAGGCGGCAGATACGCAGTATTTT.

Only a few counts were recorded for this clonotype. V usage is TRBV25-1 and J usage is TRBJ1-6; D not resolved. V was pared by 2 bases and J by 6 bases, with 8 bases between. CDR1 is MGHDK and CDR2 is SYGVNS in the germline V gene. CDR3 length: 14 residues. DNA of the CDR3: TGTGCCAGCAGTGAACCCGGGATTAATTCACCCCTCCACTTT. It specifies CASSEPGINSPLHF.

The gene calls are TRBV4-3 and TRBJ2-1; 7 bases line up with TRBD2. CDR1 LGHNA and CDR2 YSLEER come from the germline V gene. This CDR3 contains 16 residues. V trimming: 1 base; J trimming: 7 bases; junction bases outside the gene matches: 10. The CDR3 DNA is TGCGCCAGCAGCCAAGGAAGCGTTAGCGGGCCAAATGAGCAGTTCTTC. This codes for CASSQGSVSGPNEQFF.

V gene TRBV10-1 combines with J gene TRBJ1-3; D is undetermined. Germline V gives CDR1 WNHNN, CDR2 SYGVQD (reference sequence). V was cut by 10 bases and J by 8 bases, with 33 bases left in between. The CDR3 covers 18 residues. The CDR3 loop reads CAKRITSSGSREGDTIYF. The CDR3 region has the DNA TGCGCCAAGCGGATAACTTCTAGCGGCTCTCGAGAAGGAGACACCATATATTTT.

The chain couples TRBV7-2 to TRBJ2-2; D remains unclear. Trimming removed 1 base at V and 7 bases at J, with 22 bases between. The CDR3 is 18 residues long. The germline CDR1 and CDR2 sequences are SGHTA and FQGNSA. CDR3 in DNA: TGTGCCAGCAGCTTAGGTGGTGGACCCCGTGTGACGGGCGGGGAGCTGTTTTTT. This translates into CASSLGGGPRVTGGELFF.

The sample holds many counts of this clonotype. This chain connects TRBV7-2 to TRBJ2-3; D is undetermined. Germline CDR1 reads SGHTA; CDR2 reads FQGNSA. Trimming took off 3 bases at V and 4 bases at J, with 11 bases between the two ends. This CDR3 comprises 14 residues. The CDR3 loop is CASSLVQLPDTQYF. The CDR3 DNA sequence: TGTGCCAGCAGCTTGGTGCAGCTCCCAGATACGCAGTATTTT.

V is TRBV5-1 and J is TRBJ2-1; TRBD2 matches 7 bases. CDR1 and CDR2 (germline): SGHRS, YFSETQ. The CDR3 sequence is 17 residues long. J lost 2 bases, V lost 2 bases, and 10 bases had no gene match. The CDR3 DNA reads as TGCGCCAGCAGCTTAAGGGAGAAGCTAGCGGCCTACAATGAGCAGTTCTTC. Translated, it gives CASSLREKLAAYNEQFF.

This clonotype was observed at least ten times. The V gene is TRBV7-2, the J gene TRBJ1-6, with D hard to call. CDR1 SGHTA and CDR2 FQGNSA come from the germline V gene. CDR3 length: 15 amino acids. Between the trimmed V and J ends, which lost 5 bases and 10 bases, there was a span of 18 bases. The CDR3 DNA is TGTGCCAGCAGCGAGAGACCGAGATCGGAATCACCCCTCCACTTT. This gives the protein CASSERPRSESPLHF. Full variable domain (outside the CDR3, taken from reference TRBV7-2 and TRBJ1-6): GAGVSQSPSNKVTEKGKDVELRCDPISGHTALYWYRQSLGQGLEFLIYFQGNSAPDKSGLPSDRFSAERTGGSVSTLTIQRTQQEDSAVYLCASSERPRSESPLHFGNGTRLTVT.

J is TRBJ2-2 and V is TRBV7-6; TRBD2 matches 13 bases. The CDR3 contains 17 residues. Trimming took 3 bases from V and 6 from J; bases not matched to a gene: 7. From germline, CDR1 is SGHVS and CDR2 FNYEAQ. The CDR3 sequence: CASSFWTSGSFPGELFF. CDR3 nucleotide sequence: TGTGCCAGCAGCTTCTGGACTAGCGGGAGTTTTCCCGGGGAGCTGTTTTTT.

The chain has TRBV11-3 and TRBJ2-1; D is ambiguous. V dropped 3 bases and J dropped 3 bases, with 15 bases sitting between them. The CDR3 runs to 16 residues. In germline, CDR1 is SGHNT, CDR2 YENEEA. CDR3 sequence reads: CASSLDWLDRYNEQFF. CDR3 coding DNA: TGTGCCAGCAGCTTGGATTGGCTAGATCGCTACAATGAGCAGTTCTTC.

This clonotype has more than one count but fewer than ten. The chain has TRBV25-1 and TRBJ2-1, with D unresolved. Germline loops: CDR1 MGHDK, CDR2 SYGVNS. There are 14 residues in the CDR3. V was shortened by 0 bases and J by 2 bases, with 5 bases between the two germline ends. CDR3 sequence: CASSEYGTYNEQFF. CDR3 bases: TGTGCCAGCAGTGAATATGGGACCTACAATGAGCAGTTCTTC.

The chain links TRBV11-2 to TRBJ2-1; D gene uncertain. Germline V gives CDR1 SGHAT, CDR2 FQNNGV. With 1 base removed from V and 9 bases from J, the gap between germline ends came to 7 bases. The CDR3 is made up of 12 amino acids. The CDR3 DNA sequence: TGTGCCAGCAGCTTAGGCAGCATTGAGCAGTTCTTC. Residues: CASSLGSIEQFF.

This clonotype appeared many times. This rearrangement joins TRBV7-2 to TRBJ1-2; 7 bases map to TRBD1. CDR3 length equals 13 residues. V lost 4 bases and J lost 6; bases outside the gene matches: 5. From germline, CDR1 is SGHTA and CDR2 FQGNSA. This chain's CDR3 is CASSYDRVDGYTF. The CDR3 nucleotides read TGTGCCAGCAGCTACGACAGGGTGGATGGCTACACCTTC. Supplemented by reference TRBV7-2 and TRBJ1-2, the full variable domain reads GAGVSQSPSNKVTEKGKDVELRCDPISGHTALYWYRQSLGQGLEFLIYFQGNSAPDKSGLPSDRFSAERTGGSVSTLTIQRTQQEDSAVYLCASSYDRVDGYTFGSGTRLTVV.

The chain recombines TRBV7-2 with TRBJ1-1; 8 nucleotides agree with TRBD1. CDR3 length: 15 amino acids. Germline V gene lookup returns CDR1 SGHTA and CDR2 FQGNSA. V lost 5 bases to trimming and J lost 5 bases; unmatched junction nucleotides: 10. The DNA of the CDR3 is TGTGCCAGCAGCCCGCGGACAGGGTTAGGAACTGAAGCTTTCTTT. Translating it yields CASSPRTGLGTEAFF. The entire variable domain, with the rest obtained from reference TRBV7-2 and TRBJ1-1, is as follows: GAGVSQSPSNKVTEKGKDVELRCDPISGHTALYWYRQSLGQGLEFLIYFQGNSAPDKSGLPSDRFSAERTGGSVSTLTIQRTQQEDSAVYLCASSPRTGLGTEAFFGQGTRLTVV.

This clonotype was found many times. J is TRBJ2-4 and V is TRBV7-2, with TRBD2 matching 8 bases. In germline, CDR1 is SGHTA, CDR2 FQGNSA. With 0 bases clipped from V and 1 base from J, the junction kept 11 bases outside the gene matches. The CDR3 sequence is 19 residues long. CDR3 bases: TGTGCCAGCAGCTTAGCGCTCGCGGGAGGCACAACGGCCAAAAACATTCAGTACTTC. This codes for CASSLALAGGTTAKNIQYF.

This clonotype appeared a few times. V usage is TRBV12-3 or TRBV12-4 and J usage is TRBJ2-7; perhaps TRBD2 as D (6 bases). The V and J ends lost 8 bases and 3 bases respectively, with 17 bases between them. The CDR3 totals 14 residues. The CDR3 region is CASALGGLNYEQYF. The CDR3 DNA follows: TGTGCCAGCGCTTTGGGGGGTTTAAACTACGAGCAGTACTTC.